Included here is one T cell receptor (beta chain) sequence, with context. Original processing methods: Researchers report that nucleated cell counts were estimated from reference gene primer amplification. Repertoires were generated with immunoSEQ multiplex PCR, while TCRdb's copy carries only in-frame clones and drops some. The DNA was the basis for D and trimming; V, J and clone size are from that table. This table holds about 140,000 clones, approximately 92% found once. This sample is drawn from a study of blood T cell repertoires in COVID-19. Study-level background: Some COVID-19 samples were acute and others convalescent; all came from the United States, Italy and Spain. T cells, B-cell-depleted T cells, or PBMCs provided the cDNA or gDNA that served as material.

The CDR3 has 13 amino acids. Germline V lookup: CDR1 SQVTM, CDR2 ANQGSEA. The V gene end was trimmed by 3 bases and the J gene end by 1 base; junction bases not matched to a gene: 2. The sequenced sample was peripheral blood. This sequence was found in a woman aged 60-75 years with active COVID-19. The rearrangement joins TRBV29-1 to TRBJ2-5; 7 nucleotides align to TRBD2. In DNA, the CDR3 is TGCAGCGTTGAGAGCGGGATCCAAGAGACCCAGTACTTC. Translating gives CSVESGIQETQYF.